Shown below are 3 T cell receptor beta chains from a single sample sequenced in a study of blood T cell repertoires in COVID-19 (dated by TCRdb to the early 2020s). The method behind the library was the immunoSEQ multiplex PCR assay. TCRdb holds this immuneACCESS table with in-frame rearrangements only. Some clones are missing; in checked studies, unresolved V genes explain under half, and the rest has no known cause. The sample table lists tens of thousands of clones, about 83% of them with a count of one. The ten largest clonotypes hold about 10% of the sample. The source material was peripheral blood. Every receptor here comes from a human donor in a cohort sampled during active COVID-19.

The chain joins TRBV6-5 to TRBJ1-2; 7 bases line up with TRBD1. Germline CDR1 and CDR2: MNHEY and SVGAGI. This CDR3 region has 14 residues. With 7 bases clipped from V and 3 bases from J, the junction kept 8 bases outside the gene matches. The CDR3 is CASKRQGYDYGYTF. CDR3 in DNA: TGTGCCAGCAAAAGACAGGGCTATGACTATGGCTACACCTTC.

CDR3 DNA: TGTGCCAGCAGTTTAGGGGGGGCGGGCACAGATACGCAGTATTTT. Translating it yields CASSLGGAGTDTQYF. The V call is TRBV28, the J call TRBJ2-3; a weak D match, TRBD2 (7 bases). V lost 2 bases, J lost 1 base, and 10 bases lay in between. The length of the CDR3 is 15 residues. Germline V CDR1 and CDR2: MDHEN, SYDVKM. Filled out from reference TRBV28 and TRBJ2-3, the complete variable domain reads DVKVTQSSRYLVKRTGEKVFLECVQDMDHENMFWYRQDPGLGLRLIYFSYDVKMKEKGDIPEGYSVSREKKERFSLILESASTNQTSMYLCASSLGGAGTDTQYFGPGTRLTVL.

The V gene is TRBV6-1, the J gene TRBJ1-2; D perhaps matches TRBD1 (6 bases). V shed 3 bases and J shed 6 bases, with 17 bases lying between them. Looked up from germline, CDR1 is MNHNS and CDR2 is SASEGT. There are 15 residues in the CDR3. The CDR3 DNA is TGTGCCAGCAGTGAGGGAGTACTAGGGGGTCATGGCTACACCTTC. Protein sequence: CASSEGVLGGHGYTF.